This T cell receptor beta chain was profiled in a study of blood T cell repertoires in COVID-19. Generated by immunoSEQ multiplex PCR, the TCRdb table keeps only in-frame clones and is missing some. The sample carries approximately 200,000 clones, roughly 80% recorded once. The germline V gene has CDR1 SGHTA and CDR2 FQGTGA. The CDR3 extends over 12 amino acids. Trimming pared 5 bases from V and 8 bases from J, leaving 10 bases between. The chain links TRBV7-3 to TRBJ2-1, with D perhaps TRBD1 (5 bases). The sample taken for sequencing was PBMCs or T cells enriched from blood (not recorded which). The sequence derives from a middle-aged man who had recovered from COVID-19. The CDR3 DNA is TGTGCCAGCAGCCTCCTAGGGGATGAGCAGTTCTTC. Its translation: CASSLLGDEQFF.